The text below deals with one T cell receptor beta chain. Assay: immunoSEQ multiplex PCR; the TCRdb copy retains only in-frame clones and omits some. The sample has about 250,000 clones, 88% seen once. This sample stems from a study of blood T cell repertoires in COVID-19. The germline V gene encodes CDR1 SGDLS and CDR2 YYNGEE. Trimming removed 0 bases from V and 5 bases from J; junction bases left unmatched: 9. The CDR3 is 16 residues long. The sample taken for sequencing was peripheral blood. This receptor was identified in an elderly man with acute or convalescent COVID-19. The chain joins TRBV9 to TRBJ2-7, with 9 bases identical to TRBD1. In DNA form, the CDR3 reads TGTGCCAGCAGCGTAGGTGGGACAGGGAACTTCAACGAGCAGTACTTC. Its protein product is CASSVGGTGNFNEQYF.